This T cell receptor (beta chain) comes out of a study of T cells expressing NK-cell markers. Background on the study: Within the sequenced cohort of eight donors, seven exhibited HCMV seropositivity and one was seronegative.

This CDR3 region has 15 residues. Germline CDR1 reads SGHNT; CDR2 reads YENEEA. The authors made TCR beta cDNA libraries by 5'RACE template switching. This switching added a universal primer site and UMIs. No DNA is given; TCRdb re-called the 5' RACE reads and lists each CDR3 protein once. The sample totals 130,000 to 150,000 distinct CDR3 sequences. The sample consisted of blood T cells: a sorted CD56 or NKG2C T cell subset, CD4+ or CD8+ T cells, or bulk PBMC T cells (not recorded which). The sequence came from a man between 18 and 29 years old in good health. The rearrangement joins TRBV11-3 to TRBJ2-7; absent DNA, TCRdb's TRBD2 call cannot be checked. CDR3 amino acids: CASSLAGEDSYEQYF.